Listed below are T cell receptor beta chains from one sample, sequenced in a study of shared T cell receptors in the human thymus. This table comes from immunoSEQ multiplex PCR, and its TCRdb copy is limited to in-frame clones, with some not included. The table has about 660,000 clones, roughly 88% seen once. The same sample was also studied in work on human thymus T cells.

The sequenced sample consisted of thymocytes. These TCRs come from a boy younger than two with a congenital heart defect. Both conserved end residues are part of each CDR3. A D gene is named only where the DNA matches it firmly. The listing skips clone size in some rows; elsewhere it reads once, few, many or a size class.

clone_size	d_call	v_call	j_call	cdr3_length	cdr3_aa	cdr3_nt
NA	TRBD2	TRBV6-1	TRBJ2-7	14	CASNSLAGEGEQYF	TGTGCCAGCAATTCCCTAGCGGGAGAAGGCGAGCAGTACTTC
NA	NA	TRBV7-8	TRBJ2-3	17	CASSRQGERVVTDTQYF	TGTGCCAGCAGCCGCCAGGGAGAGCGGGTGGTTACAGATACGCAGTATTTT
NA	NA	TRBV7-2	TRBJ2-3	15	CASSLSVYGTDTQYF	TGTGCCAGCAGCTTATCGGTCTACGGCACAGATACGCAGTATTTT
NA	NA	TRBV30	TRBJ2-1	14	CAWSKESLHNEQFF	TGTGCCTGGAGTAAGGAGTCCCTCCACAATGAGCAGTTCTTC
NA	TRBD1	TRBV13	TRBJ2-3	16	CASSLWADRGVDTQYF	TGTGCCAGCAGCTTATGGGCGGACAGGGGGGTGGATACGCAGTATTTT
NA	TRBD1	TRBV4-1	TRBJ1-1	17	CASSQQPGQGSYTEAFF	TGCGCCAGCAGCCAACAACCGGGACAGGGCTCCTACACTGAAGCTTTCTTT
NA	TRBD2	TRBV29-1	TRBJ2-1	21	CSVEFPRRLAGGILGHNEQFF	TGCAGCGTTGAGTTCCCAAGGAGGCTAGCGGGGGGTATCCTGGGCCACAATGAGCAGTTCTTC
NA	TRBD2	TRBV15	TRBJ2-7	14	CATSRTSGSCEQYF	TGTGCCACCAGCAGGACTAGCGGGAGTTGCGAGCAGTACTTC
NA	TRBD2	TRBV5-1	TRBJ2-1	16	CASSPGLAGEIGEQFF	TGCGCCAGCAGCCCCGGACTAGCGGGAGAGATAGGTGAGCAGTTCTTC
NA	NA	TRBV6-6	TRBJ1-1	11	CASIYDTEAFF	TGTGCCAGCATCTACGACACTGAAGCTTTCTTT
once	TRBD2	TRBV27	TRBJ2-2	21	CASSLNVPGLAGGPGTGELFF	TGTGCCAGCAGTTTAAACGTACCGGGACTAGCGGGAGGGCCGGGCACCGGGGAGCTGTTTTTT
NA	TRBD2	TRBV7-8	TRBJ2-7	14	CASSAREGRYEQYF	TGTGCCAGCAGCGCGCGGGAGGGCCGATACGAGCAGTACTTC
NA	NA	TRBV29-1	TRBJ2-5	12	CSVADRQETQYF	TGCAGCGTAGCCGATCGTCAAGAGACCCAGTACTTC
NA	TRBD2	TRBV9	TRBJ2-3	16	CASSVLGAGVSDTQYF	TGTGCCAGCAGCGTTCTAGGGGCGGGAGTCTCGGATACGCAGTATTTT
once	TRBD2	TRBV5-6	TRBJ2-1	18	CASSRRGGRAWVGNEQFF	TGTGCCAGCAGCCGAAGGGGCGGGAGAGCTTGGGTCGGCAATGAGCAGTTCTTC
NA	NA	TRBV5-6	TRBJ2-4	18	CASSFTPRSPGTKNIQYF	TGTGCCAGCAGCTTCACCCCACGGTCACCGGGGACCAAAAACATTCAGTACTTC
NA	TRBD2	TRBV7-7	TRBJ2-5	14	CASSLRTSRETQYF	TGTGCCAGCAGCTTACGGACTAGCAGAGAGACCCAGTACTTC
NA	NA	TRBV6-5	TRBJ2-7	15	CASKSGTEFLDEQYF	TGTGCCAGCAAGTCCGGAACAGAGTTTTTGGACGAGCAGTACTTC
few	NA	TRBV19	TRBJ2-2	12	CASRRDTGELFF	TGTGCCAGTCGACGGGACACCGGGGAGCTGTTTTTT
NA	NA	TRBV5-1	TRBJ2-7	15	CASSVSRLFPYEQYF	TGCGCCAGCAGCGTCTCGAGGCTATTCCCATACGAGCAGTACTTC
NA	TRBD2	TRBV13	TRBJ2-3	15	CASSRRTRFTDTQYF	TGTGCCAGCAGCCGAAGGACTAGATTCACAGATACGCAGTATTTT
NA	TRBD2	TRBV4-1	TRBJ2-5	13	CASRLAGQETQYF	TGCGCCAGCAGATTAGCGGGACAAGAGACCCAGTACTTC
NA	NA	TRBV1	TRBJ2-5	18	CTSSQVPRLAADQETQYF	TGCACCAGCAGCCAAGTCCCCAGACTAGCAGCCGACCAAGAGACCCAGTACTTC
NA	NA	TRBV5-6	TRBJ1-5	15	CASSLDRQNNQPQHF	TGTGCCAGCAGCTTGGACAGGCAGAACAATCAGCCCCAGCATTTT
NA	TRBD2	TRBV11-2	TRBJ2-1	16	CASSLVVTSGYNEQFF	TGTGCCAGCAGCTTAGTTGTGACTAGCGGTTACAATGAGCAGTTCTTC
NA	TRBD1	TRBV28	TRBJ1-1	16	CASRGQGAGMNTEAFF	TGTGCCAGCAGGGGACAGGGGGCGGGGATGAACACTGAAGCTTTCTTT
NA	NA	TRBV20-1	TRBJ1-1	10	CSAYSREAFF	TGCAGTGCGTATTCCCGTGAAGCTTTCTTT
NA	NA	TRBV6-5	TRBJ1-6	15	CASSYETPRNSPLHF	TGTGCCAGCAGTTACGAAACCCCACGGAATTCACCCCTCCACTTT
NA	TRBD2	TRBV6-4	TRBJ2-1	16	CASSDHSGRSYNEQFF	TGTGCCAGCAGTGACCATAGCGGGAGGAGTTACAATGAGCAGTTCTTC
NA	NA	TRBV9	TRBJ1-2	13	CASSATGDYGYTF	TGTGCCAGCAGCGCTACAGGTGATTATGGCTACACCTTC
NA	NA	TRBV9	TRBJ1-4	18	CASSVEPSQGATNEKLFF	TGTGCCAGCAGCGTAGAACCCTCACAGGGCGCAACTAATGAAAAACTGTTTTTT
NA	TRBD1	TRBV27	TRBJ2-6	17	CASSPGQGLSGANVLTF	TGTGCCAGCAGCCCGGGACAGGGCCTCTCTGGGGCCAACGTCCTGACTTTC
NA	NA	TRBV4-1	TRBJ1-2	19	CASSQGLRIAGMTNYGYTF	TGCGCCAGCAGCCAAGGGCTGCGAATAGCAGGGATGACTAACTATGGCTACACCTTC
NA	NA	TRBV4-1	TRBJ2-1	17	CASSDAFQARAPHEQFF	TGCGCCAGCAGCGACGCGTTTCAGGCAAGAGCTCCCCATGAGCAGTTCTTC
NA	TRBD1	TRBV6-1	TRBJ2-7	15	CASRGDRGGNYEQYF	TGTGCCAGCAGGGGGGACAGGGGAGGAAACTACGAGCAGTACTTC
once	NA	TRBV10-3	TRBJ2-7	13	CAISESGRDEQYF	TGTGCCATCAGTGAGTCGGGCAGAGACGAGCAGTACTTC
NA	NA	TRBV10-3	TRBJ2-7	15	CAISDPAAGAGEQYF	TGTGCCATCAGTGACCCCGCCGCGGGGGCTGGGGAGCAGTACTTC
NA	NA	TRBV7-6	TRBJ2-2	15	CASSLGRRATGELFF	TGTGCCAGCAGCTTAGGTCGGCGGGCCACCGGGGAGCTGTTTTTT
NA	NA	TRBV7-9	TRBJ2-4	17	CASSLPLTAGTKNIQYF	TGTGCCAGCAGCTTACCGCTAACGGCGGGGACCAAAAACATTCAGTACTTC
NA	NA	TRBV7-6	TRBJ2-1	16	CASSLGRGSSYNEQFF	TGTGCCAGCAGCTTAGGTCGGGGGAGCTCCTACAATGAGCAGTTCTTC
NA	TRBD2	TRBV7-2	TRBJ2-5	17	CASSPRLAGEDQETQYF	TGTGCCAGCAGCCCGCGACTAGCGGGAGAGGACCAAGAGACCCAGTACTTC
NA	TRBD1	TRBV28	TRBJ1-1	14	CASSSCDRDTEAFF	TGTGCCAGCAGTTCGTGCGACAGGGACACTGAAGCTTTCTTT
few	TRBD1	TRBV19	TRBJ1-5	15	CASSRDRVPSQPQHF	TGTGCCAGTAGCAGGGACAGGGTACCCAGTCAGCCCCAGCATTTT
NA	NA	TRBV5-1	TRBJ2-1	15	CASSLGQGSYNEQFF	TGCGCCAGCAGCTTGGGGCAGGGCTCCTACAATGAGCAGTTCTTC
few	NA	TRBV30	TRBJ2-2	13	CAWSVTYSGELFF	TGTGCCTGGAGTGTAACCTATTCCGGGGAGCTGTTTTTT
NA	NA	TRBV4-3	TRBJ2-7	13	CASSQIQGYEQYF	TGCGCCAGCAGCCAGATCCAGGGCTACGAGCAGTACTTC
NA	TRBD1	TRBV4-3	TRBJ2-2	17	CASSHADRGAHTGELFF	TGCGCCAGCAGCCACGCGGACAGGGGTGCTCACACCGGGGAGCTGTTTTTT
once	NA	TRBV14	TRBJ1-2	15	CASSQGSGGSYGYTF	TGTGCCAGCAGCCAAGGTTCCGGGGGAAGCTATGGCTACACCTTC
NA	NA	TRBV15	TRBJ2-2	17	CATDIIDREANTGELFF	TGTGCCACCGATATAATAGACAGGGAGGCCAACACCGGGGAGCTGTTTTTT
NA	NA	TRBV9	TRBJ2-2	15	CASSVGRGNTGELFF	TGTGCCAGCAGCGTAGGGCGGGGGAACACCGGGGAGCTGTTTTTT